This is a list of T cell receptor beta chains from one sample in a study of blood T cell repertoires in COVID-19. Libraries were prepared by immunoSEQ multiplex PCR; TCRdb keeps only in-frame clonotypes and omits some of them. The profile shows approximately 180,000 clones, 75% to 90% of them singletons. The sample consisted of PBMCs or T cells enriched from blood (not recorded which). All receptors derive from a woman aged 40 to 55 with acute COVID-19. The CDR3 runs from the conserved cysteine through the conserved F or W. D genes are given only for firm matches. Part of the rows lack a size; the others show once, few, many or a class for expanded clones.

>TRBV5-5|NA|once|TRBJ1-1
CASSGRDTWGTEAFF
TGTGCCAGCAGCGGACGGGACACCTGGGGCACTGAAGCTTTCTTT
>TRBV30|TRBD1|NA|TRBJ1-1
CAWSKPGTANTEAFF
TGTGCCTGGAGCAAACCCGGGACAGCGAACACTGAAGCTTTCTTT
>TRBV15|NA|NA|TRBJ1-4
CATSRDYGIQLNEKLFF
TGTGCCACCAGCAGAGATTACGGGATCCAGCTCAATGAAAAACTGTTTTTT
>TRBV4-2|NA|NA|TRBJ1-1
CASSHAWAAGEAFF
TGTGCCAGCAGCCACGCCTGGGCAGCGGGTGAAGCTTTCTTT
>TRBV2|NA|NA|TRBJ2-5
CASSAQAETQYF
TGTGCCAGCAGTGCACAGGCCGAGACCCAGTACTTC
>TRBV28|NA|NA|TRBJ1-2
CASSSPGGYGYTF
TGTGCCAGCAGCTCTCCCGGTGGCTATGGCTACACCTTC
>TRBV7-9|NA|NA|TRBJ1-4
CASSSGGGWANEKLFF
TGTGCCAGCAGTTCTGGCGGAGGGTGGGCTAATGAAAAACTGTTTTTT
>TRBV29-1|TRBD2|NA|TRBJ2-1
CSVGRTSGTYNEQFF
TGCAGCGTCGGACGGACTAGCGGGACCTACAATGAGCAGTTCTTC
>TRBV18|NA|NA|TRBJ1-4
CASSPGQANEKLFF
TGTGCCAGCTCTCCAGGGCAGGCTAATGAAAAACTGTTTTTT
>TRBV7-8|NA|NA|TRBJ2-1
CASSRDGAAGYEQFF
TGTGCCAGCAGCCGAGATGGGGCCGCGGGATATGAGCAGTTCTTC
>TRBV21-1|NA|NA|TRBJ1-1
CASSKSGQGGRRTEAFF
TGTGCCAGCAGCAAATCCGGACAGGGGGGTCGGCGCACTGAAGCTTTCTTT
>TRBV2|NA|NA|TRBJ1-2
CASSLQGYNYGYTF
TGTGCCAGCAGTCTACAGGGCTACAACTATGGCTACACCTTC
>TRBV14|TRBD2|NA|TRBJ2-2
CASSQAYGERGAENTGELFF
TGTGCCAGCAGCCAAGCTTACGGAGAGCGGGGGGCCGAGAACACCGGGGAGCTGTTTTTT
>TRBV2|TRBD2|NA|TRBJ2-3
CASSDGGGRGADTQYF
TGTGCCAGCAGTGATGGTGGCGGGAGAGGTGCAGATACGCAGTATTTT
>TRBV2|NA|once|TRBJ2-7
CASSGGTKYEQYF
TGTGCCAGCAGTGGGGGCACGAAGTACGAGCAGTACTTC
>TRBV3-1/TRBV3-2|NA|NA|TRBJ1-6
CASSQEGYRGGLYNSPLHF
TGTGCCAGCAGCCAAGAAGGTTATAGGGGAGGCCTCTATAATTCACCCCTCCACTTT
>TRBV28|NA|once|TRBJ1-6
CASRGGYGSYNSPLHF
TGTGCCAGCAGGGGCGGGTATGGATCCTATAATTCACCCCTCCACTTT
>TRBV27|NA|once|TRBJ2-5
CASKFQGSAETQYF
TGTGCCAGCAAGTTCCAGGGGTCGGCGGAGACCCAGTACTTC
>TRBV28|NA|NA|TRBJ1-5
CASMRQLNQPQHF
TGTGCCAGCATGCGACAGCTCAATCAGCCCCAGCATTTT
>TRBV14|NA|few|TRBJ1-1
CASSHPGMNTEAFF
TGTGCCAGCAGCCATCCGGGGATGAACACTGAAGCTTTCTTT